Reported below is one T cell receptor beta chain. From germline, CDR1 is SEHNR and CDR2 FQNEAQ (reference sequence). V lost 5 bases and J lost 4, with 14 bases in between. This CDR3 comprises 14 residues. The sample belongs to a study of blood T cell repertoires in COVID-19. Study-level information: Some COVID-19 samples were acute and others convalescent; all came from the United States, Italy and Spain. Sources were T cells, B-cell-depleted T cells, or PBMCs; the material itself was cDNA or gDNA.

Original handling: Nucleated cell number was recorded as an estimate derived from reference gene primer amplification. TCRdb's copy holds only in-frame clones and misses some; the assay was immunoSEQ multiplex PCR. V, J and clone size derive from that table, while D and trimming were established from the DNA sequence. The repertoire holds approximately 220,000 clones, with roughly four fifths as singletons. The gene calls are TRBV7-9 and TRBJ1-1; maybe TRBD1 (6 bases). Sequences were obtained from peripheral blood. This TCR came from a woman aged 65 to 85 with acute or convalescent COVID-19. The CDR3 loop is CASSAGTTATEAFF. DNA for the CDR3: TGTGCCAGCAGCGCCGGGACAACGGCCACTGAAGCTTTCTTT.